This TCR beta chain is drawn from a study of liver allograft versus peripheral blood T cells. At the level of the study: Comparing T cell receptor repertoires in transplanted livers with those in recipients' peripheral blood was part of the design. Findings and limits, study-wide: There were reportedly differences between T cell receptor repertoires inside liver allografts and those in peripheral blood.

Deletions cut 6 bases from V and 6 bases from J, with 14 bases between. CDR3 length equals 12 residues. Per germline, CDR1 SQVTM and CDR2 ANQGSEA. MiXCR was run by TCRdb on the reads, yielding one entry per CDR3 protein. The table has about 3,000 distinct CDR3 sequences, more than 14% seen once. This clonotype ranks as large. The target antigen is unknown. V usage is TRBV29-1 and J usage is TRBJ1-1, with D perhaps matching TRBD1 (5 bases). The TCR comes from a human patient who had a liver transplant. T cells may partly derive from the graft donor. The CDR3 loop is CSVARQGAEAFF. The CDR3, as DNA: TGCAGCGTGGCCCGTCAGGGAGCTGAAGCTTTCTTT.